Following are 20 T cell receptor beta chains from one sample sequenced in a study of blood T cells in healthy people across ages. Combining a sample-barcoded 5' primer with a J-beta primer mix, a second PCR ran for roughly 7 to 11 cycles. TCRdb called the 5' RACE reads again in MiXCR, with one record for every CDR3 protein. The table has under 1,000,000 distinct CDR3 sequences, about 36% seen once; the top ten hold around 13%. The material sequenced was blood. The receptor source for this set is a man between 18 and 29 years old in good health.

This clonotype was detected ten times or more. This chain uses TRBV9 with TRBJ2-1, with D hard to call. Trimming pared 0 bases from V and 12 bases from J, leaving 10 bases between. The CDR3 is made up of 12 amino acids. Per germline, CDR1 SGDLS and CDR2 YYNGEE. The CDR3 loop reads CASSVAGLGQFF. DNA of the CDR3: TGTGCCAGCAGCGTAGCTGGGCTTGGGCAGTTCTTC.

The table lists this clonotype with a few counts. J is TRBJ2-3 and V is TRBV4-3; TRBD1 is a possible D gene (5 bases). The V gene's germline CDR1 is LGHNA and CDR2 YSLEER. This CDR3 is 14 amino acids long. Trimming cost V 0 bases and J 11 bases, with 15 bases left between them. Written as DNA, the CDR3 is TGCGCCAGCAGCCAAGATCCTGGGGCCACGGGGCAGTATTTT. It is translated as CASSQDPGATGQYF.

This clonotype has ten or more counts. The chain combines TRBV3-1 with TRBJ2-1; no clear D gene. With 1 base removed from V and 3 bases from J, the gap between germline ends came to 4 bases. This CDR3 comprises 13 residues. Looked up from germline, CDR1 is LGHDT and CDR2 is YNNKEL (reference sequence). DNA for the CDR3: TGTGCCAGCAGCCAAGCCCGCTACAATGAGCAGTTCTTC. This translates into CASSQARYNEQFF.

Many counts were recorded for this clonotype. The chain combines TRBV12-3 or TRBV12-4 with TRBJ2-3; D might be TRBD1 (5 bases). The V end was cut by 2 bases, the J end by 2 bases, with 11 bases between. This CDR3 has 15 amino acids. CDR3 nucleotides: TGTGCCAGCAGTTTATTAGGGGCTTCCACAGATACGCAGTATTTT. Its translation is CASSLLGASTDTQYF.

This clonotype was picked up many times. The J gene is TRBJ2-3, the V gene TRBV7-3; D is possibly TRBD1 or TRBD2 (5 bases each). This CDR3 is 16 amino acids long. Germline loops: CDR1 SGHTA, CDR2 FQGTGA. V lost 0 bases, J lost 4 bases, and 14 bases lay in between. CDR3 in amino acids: CASSLTGTLRADTQYF. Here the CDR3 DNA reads TGTGCCAGCAGCTTAACAGGGACCCTAAGGGCAGATACGCAGTATTTT.

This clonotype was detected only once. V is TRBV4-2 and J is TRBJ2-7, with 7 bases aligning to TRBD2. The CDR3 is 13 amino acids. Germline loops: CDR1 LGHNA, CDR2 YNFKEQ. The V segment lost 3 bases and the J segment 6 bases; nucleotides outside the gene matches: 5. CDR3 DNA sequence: TGTGCCAGCAGCCATCTAAGCGGGATCGAGCAGTACTTC. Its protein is CASSHLSGIEQYF.

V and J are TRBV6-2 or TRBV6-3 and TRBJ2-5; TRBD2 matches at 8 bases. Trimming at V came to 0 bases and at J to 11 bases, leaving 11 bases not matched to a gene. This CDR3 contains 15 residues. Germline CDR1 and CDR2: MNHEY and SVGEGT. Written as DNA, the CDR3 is TGTGCCAGCAGTTACTCGTTAGCGGGGAGCTATGGGCAGTACTTC. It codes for CASSYSLAGSYGQYF.

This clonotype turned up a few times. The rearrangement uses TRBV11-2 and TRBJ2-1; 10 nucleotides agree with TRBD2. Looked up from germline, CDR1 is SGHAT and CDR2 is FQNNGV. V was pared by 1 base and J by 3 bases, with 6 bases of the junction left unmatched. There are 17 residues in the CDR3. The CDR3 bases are TGTGCCAGCAGCTTAGTCACTAGCGGGGAATACTACAATGAGCAGTTCTTC. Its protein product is CASSLVTSGEYYNEQFF.

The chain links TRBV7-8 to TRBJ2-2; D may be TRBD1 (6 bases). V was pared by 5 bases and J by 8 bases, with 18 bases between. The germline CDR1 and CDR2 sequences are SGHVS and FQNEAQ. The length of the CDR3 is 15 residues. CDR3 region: CASSPGQPRGGELFF. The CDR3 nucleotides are TGTGCCAGCAGCCCCGGACAGCCGAGGGGAGGGGAGCTGTTTTTT.

The CDR3 sequence: CASVRAFLMNTEAFF. CDR3 in DNA: TGTGCCAGCGTAAGGGCGTTCCTCATGAACACTGAAGCTTTCTTT. The rearrangement joins TRBV6-2 or TRBV6-3 to TRBJ1-1; no reliable D call. V was pared by 8 bases and J by 0 bases, with 16 bases between. The CDR3 has 15 residues. CDR1 is MNHEY and CDR2 is SVGEGT in the germline V gene.

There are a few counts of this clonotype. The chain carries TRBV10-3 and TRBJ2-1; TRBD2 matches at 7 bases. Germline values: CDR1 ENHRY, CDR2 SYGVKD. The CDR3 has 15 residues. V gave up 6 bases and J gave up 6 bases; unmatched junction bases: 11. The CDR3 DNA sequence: TGTGCCATCAGCGCTCGGGGGGACGCGGGCAATGAGCAGTTCTTC. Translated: CAISARGDAGNEQFF.

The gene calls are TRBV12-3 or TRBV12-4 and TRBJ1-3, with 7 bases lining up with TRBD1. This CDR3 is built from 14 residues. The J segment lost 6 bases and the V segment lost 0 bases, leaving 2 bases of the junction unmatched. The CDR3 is CASSLARGLNTIYF. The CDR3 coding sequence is TGTGCCAGCAGTTTAGCGAGGGGGCTAAACACCATATATTTT.

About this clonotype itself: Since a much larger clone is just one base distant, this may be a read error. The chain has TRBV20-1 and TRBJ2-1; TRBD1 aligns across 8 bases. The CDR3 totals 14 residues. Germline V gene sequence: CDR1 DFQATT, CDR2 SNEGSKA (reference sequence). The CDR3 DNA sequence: TGCAGTGCTAGAGGTGGGACAGGAAACAATGTGCAGTTCTTC. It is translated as CSARGGTGNNVQFF.

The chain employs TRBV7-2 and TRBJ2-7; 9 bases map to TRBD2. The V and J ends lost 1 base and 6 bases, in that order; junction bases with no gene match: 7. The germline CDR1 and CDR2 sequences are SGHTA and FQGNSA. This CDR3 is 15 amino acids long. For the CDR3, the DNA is TGTGCCAGCAGCTTAGGGCTAGCGGGGTTAGGCGAGCAGTACTTC. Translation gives CASSLGLAGLGEQYF.

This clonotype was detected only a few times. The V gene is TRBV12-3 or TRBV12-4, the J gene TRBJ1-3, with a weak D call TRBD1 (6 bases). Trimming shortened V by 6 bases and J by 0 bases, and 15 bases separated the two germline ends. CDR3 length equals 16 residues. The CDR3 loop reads CASSKPQGSSGNTIYF. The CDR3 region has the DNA TGTGCCAGCAGCAAACCCCAGGGGAGCTCTGGAAACACCATATATTTT.

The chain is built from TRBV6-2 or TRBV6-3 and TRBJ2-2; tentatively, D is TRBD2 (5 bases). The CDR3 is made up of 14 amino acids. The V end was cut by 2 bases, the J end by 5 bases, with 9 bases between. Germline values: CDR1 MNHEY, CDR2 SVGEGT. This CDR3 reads CASSYLERTGELFF. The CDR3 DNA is TGTGCCAGCAGTTACCTAGAGCGGACCGGGGAGCTGTTTTTT.

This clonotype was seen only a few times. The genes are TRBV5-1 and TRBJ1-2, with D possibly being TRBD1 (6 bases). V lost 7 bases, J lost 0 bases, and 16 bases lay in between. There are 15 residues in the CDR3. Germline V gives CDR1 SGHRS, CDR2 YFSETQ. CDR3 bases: TGCGCCAGCTCCCTCGGACAGTCTTCTAACTATGGCTACACCTTC. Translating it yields CASSLGQSSNYGYTF.

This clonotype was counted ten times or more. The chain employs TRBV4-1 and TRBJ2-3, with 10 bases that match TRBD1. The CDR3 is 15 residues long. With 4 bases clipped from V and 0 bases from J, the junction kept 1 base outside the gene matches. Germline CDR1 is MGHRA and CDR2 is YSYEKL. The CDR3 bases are TGCGCCAGCAGCCGGGACAGGGGAAGCACAGATACGCAGTATTTT. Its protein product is CASSRDRGSTDTQYF.

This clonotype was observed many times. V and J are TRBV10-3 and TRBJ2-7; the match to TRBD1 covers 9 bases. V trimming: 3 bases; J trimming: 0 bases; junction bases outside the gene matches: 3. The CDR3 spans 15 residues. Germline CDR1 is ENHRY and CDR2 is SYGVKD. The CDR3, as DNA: TGTGCCATCAGTGATGGGACAGGGAGCTCCTACGAGCAGTACTTC. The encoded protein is CAISDGTGSSYEQYF.

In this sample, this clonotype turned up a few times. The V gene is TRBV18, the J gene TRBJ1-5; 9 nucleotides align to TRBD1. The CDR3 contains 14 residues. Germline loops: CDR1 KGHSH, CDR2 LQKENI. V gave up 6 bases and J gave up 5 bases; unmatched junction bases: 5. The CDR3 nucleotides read TGTGCCAGCTCCCGGGACAGGGATTATCAGCCCCAGCATTTT. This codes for CASSRDRDYQPQHF.